The 25 T cell receptor beta chains below were found in one sample sequenced in a study of technical replicates of blood from a few donors. TCRdb's copy holds only in-frame clones and misses some; the assay was immunoSEQ multiplex PCR. The table shows tens of thousands of clones, with 98% occurring only once. Sequenced sample: T cells isolated from PBMCs. The receptors here all came from a human donor in good health.

This chain links TRBV6-5 with TRBJ1-5, with unresolved D. CDR3 length equals 15 residues. Germline V gene data show CDR1 as MNHEY and CDR2 as SVGAGI. V shed 5 bases and J shed 4 bases, with 15 bases lying between them. CDR3 sequence (DNA): TGTGCCAGCAGTCCCCGCACAGCTTTTAATCAGCCCCAGCATTTT. Its protein is CASSPRTAFNQPQHF.

The V and J genes are TRBV29-1 and TRBJ2-7, with 8 nucleotides matching TRBD1. V was pared by 3 bases and J by 2 bases, with 6 bases of the junction left unmatched. The CDR3 totals 14 residues. The germline CDR1 and CDR2 sequences are SQVTM and ANQGSEA. The chain's CDR3 is CSVEGGQVAYEQYF. CDR3 nucleotide sequence: TGCAGCGTTGAGGGGGGACAGGTCGCCTACGAGCAGTACTTC.

The V call is TRBV6-1, the J call TRBJ1-2; D uncertain. The CDR3 sequence is 15 residues long. Germline CDR1 reads MNHNS; CDR2 reads SASEGT. The V gene lost 0 bases and the J gene lost 8 bases, with 16 bases spanning the gap. The CDR3 sequence: CASSEAIAEYSGYTF. For the CDR3, the DNA is TGTGCCAGCAGTGAAGCAATCGCAGAATATTCCGGCTACACCTTC.

V and J are TRBV6-5 and TRBJ1-2, with 8 bases matching TRBD1. Trimming took 0 bases from V and 11 from J; bases not matched to a gene: 5. In germline, CDR1 is MNHEY, CDR2 SVGAGI. This CDR3 contains 13 residues. Here the CDR3 reads CASSYSSGQGYTF. As DNA, the CDR3 is TGTGCCAGCAGTTACTCGAGCGGACAGGGATACACCTTC.

The chain combines TRBV30 with TRBJ1-1; D call uncertain. Germline values: CDR1 GTSNPN, CDR2 SVGIG (reference sequence). The CDR3 totals 16 residues. Trimming stripped 1 base from V and 3 bases from J, with 18 bases between. The CDR3 loop reads CAWSASLLGGYTEAFF. Written as DNA, the CDR3 is TGTGCCTGGAGTGCCTCACTCCTAGGAGGGTACACTGAAGCTTTCTTT.

This clone has only one observation. This chain connects TRBV5-4 to TRBJ2-5, with TRBD1 matching over 7 bases. Germline V gives CDR1 SGHNT, CDR2 YYREEE (reference sequence). V dropped 0 bases and J dropped 5; count of bases not matched to a gene: 1. The CDR3 runs 13 residues. Here the CDR3 reads CASSLDRGETQYF. DNA for the CDR3: TGTGCCAGCAGCTTGGACAGGGGTGAGACCCAGTACTTC.

V gene TRBV5-1 combines with J gene TRBJ2-2; the match to TRBD2 covers 10 bases. The J segment lost 7 bases and the V segment lost 1 base, leaving 10 bases of the junction unmatched. The CDR3 is 17 amino acids. Per germline, CDR1 SGHRS and CDR2 YFSETQ. CDR3 nucleotide sequence: TGCGCCAGCAGCTTGAGGGCTACTAGCGGGAAAGTCGGGGAGCTGTTTTTT. This encodes CASSLRATSGKVGELFF.

This chain links TRBV5-1 with TRBJ2-1, with 10 positions matching TRBD2. The junction had 2 bases not matched to a gene; V was cut back by 2 bases and J by 6 bases. The length of the CDR3 is 14 residues. CDR1 is SGHRS, CDR2 YFSETQ, per germline. CDR3 DNA: TGCGCCAGCAGCTTAAGCGGGAGGGGCAATGAGCAGTTCTTC. Its translation: CASSLSGRGNEQFF.

J is TRBJ2-1 and V is TRBV10-3; 12 positions agree with TRBD2. CDR1 and CDR2 (germline): ENHRY, SYGVKD. V lost 8 bases and J lost 5; bases outside the gene matches: 1. CDR3 length equals 13 residues. The CDR3 loop is CAIGLAGNNEQFF. As DNA, the CDR3 is TGTGCCATCGGACTAGCGGGAAACAATGAGCAGTTCTTC.

The chain is built from TRBV7-6 and TRBJ1-1, with a tentative D call TRBD1 (5 bases). Germline V gene sequence: CDR1 SGHVS, CDR2 FNYEAQ. Trimming removed 1 base at V and 6 bases at J, with 9 bases between. This CDR3 has 13 amino acids. CDR3 nucleotide sequence: TGTGCCAGCAGCTTAGGGACATTGCCTGAAGCTTTCTTT. Its protein product is CASSLGTLPEAFF.

This sequence joins TRBV29-1 and TRBJ1-2; D unresolved. Trimming stripped 3 bases from V and 3 bases from J, with 11 bases between. This CDR3 comprises 13 residues. Germline CDR1 reads SQVTM; CDR2 reads ANQGSEA. The CDR3 loop reads CSVESRADYGYTF. The CDR3 coding sequence is TGCAGCGTTGAGTCGCGGGCGGACTATGGCTACACCTTC.

The genes are TRBV4-1 and TRBJ1-1; 9 bases agree with TRBD1. The CDR3 has 15 residues. Trimming took 2 bases from V and 7 from J; bases not matched to a gene: 8. The germline gives CDR1 MGHRA, CDR2 YSYEKL. CDR3 protein: CASSQKDRGGDEAFF. The DNA of the CDR3 is TGCGCCAGCAGCCAAAAGGACAGGGGAGGTGATGAAGCTTTCTTT.

The chain carries TRBV5-1 and TRBJ2-6, with D possibly matching TRBD2 (5 bases). From germline, CDR1 is SGHRS and CDR2 YFSETQ. Trimming took 10 bases from V and 3 from J, leaving 14 bases between them. This CDR3 region has 14 residues. The CDR3 DNA is TGCGCCCACCTTCCGGGAAGTGGGGCCAACGTCCTGACTTTC. Translating gives CAHLPGSGANVLTF.

V usage is TRBV30 and J usage is TRBJ2-7; TRBD2 matches 9 bases. The germline V gene has CDR1 GTSNPN and CDR2 SVGIG (reference sequence). The CDR3 is made up of 14 amino acids. V lost 5 bases, J lost 7 bases, and 12 bases stayed unmatched. The CDR3 DNA sequence: TGTGCCTGGGCCGCTAGCGGGATCGACGGGGAGCAGTACTTC. This sequence encodes CAWAASGIDGEQYF. The variable domain in full, with the rest retrieved from reference TRBV30 and TRBJ2-7, is SQTIHQWPATLVQPVGSPLSLECTVEGTSNPNLYWYRQAAGRGLQLLFYSVGIGQISSEVPQNLSASRPQDRQFILSSKKLLLSDSGFYLCAWAASGIDGEQYFGPGTRLTVT.

The chain links TRBV9 to TRBJ1-2; possibly TRBD1 for D (5 bases). In germline, CDR1 is SGDLS, CDR2 YYNGEE. Trimming removed 4 bases from V and 5 bases from J, with 21 bases in between. The CDR3 length is 16 residues. The DNA for the CDR3 is TGTGCCAGCAGCCGCGCCTCTGGCGGGGGAGAATATGGCTACACCTTC. Its protein product is CASSRASGGGEYGYTF.

The chain links TRBV10-2 to TRBJ1-5; 8 bases are shared with TRBD1. J gave up 5 bases and V 6 bases, and 12 bases lay outside the gene matches. The germline CDR1 and CDR2 sequences are WSHSY and SAAADI. This CDR3 contains 16 residues. DNA for the CDR3: TGCGCCAGCAGAGGCACTGGACAGGGTTACTATCAGCCCCAGCATTTT. Protein: CASRGTGQGYYQPQHF.

The chain has TRBV7-2 and TRBJ2-5; TRBD2 matches 7 bases. The V gene end was trimmed by 1 base and the J gene end by 5 bases; junction bases not matched to a gene: 7. Germline CDR1 is SGHTA and CDR2 is FQGNSA. This CDR3 region has 15 residues. CDR3 bases: TGTGCCAGCAGCTTAGGCAGGCGGGAGCTGGAGACCCAGTACTTC. As protein: CASSLGRRELETQYF.

The genes are TRBV4-1 and TRBJ2-2, with 10 bases matching TRBD2. The CDR3 length is 18 residues. After removal of 0 bases from V and 0 bases from J, the junction contained 4 bases not matched to a gene. The germline V gene has CDR1 MGHRA and CDR2 YSYEKL. The CDR3 spells CASSQDPGLATNTGELFF. CDR3 DNA: TGCGCCAGCAGCCAAGACCCGGGACTAGCGACGAACACCGGGGAGCTGTTTTTT.

This clone was recorded only once. This chain links TRBV27 with TRBJ2-7, with 8 positions matching TRBD1. There are 13 residues in the CDR3. Germline V lookup: CDR1 MNHEY, CDR2 SMNVEV (reference sequence). The V and J ends lost 8 bases and 2 bases, in that order; junction bases with no gene match: 5. For the CDR3, the DNA is TGTGCCAGCGCACCGGGACAGGCCTACGAGCAGTACTTC. Its translation: CASAPGQAYEQYF.

This rearrangement joins TRBV7-7 to TRBJ2-7, with 12 bases aligning to TRBD2. Per germline, CDR1 SSHAT and CDR2 FNYEAQ (reference sequence). Trimming cost V 4 bases and J 3 bases; bases outside gene matches: 4. This CDR3 contains 15 residues. The CDR3 spells CASSSLAGGDYEQYF. DNA for the CDR3: TGTGCCAGCAGCTCGCTAGCGGGAGGGGACTACGAGCAGTACTTC.

This rearrangement joins TRBV28 to TRBJ1-5; D is unclear. CDR1 is MDHEN, CDR2 SYDVKM, per germline. V lost 2 bases and J 6 bases, leaving 17 bases between the germline ends. The CDR3 has 16 residues. The CDR3 DNA sequence: TGTGCCAGCAGTTTAGGGTCTACAGCGGGAAGTCAGCCCCAGCATTTT. Its protein is CASSLGSTAGSQPQHF.

V usage is TRBV18 and J usage is TRBJ1-2; D is undetermined. The CDR3 loop spans 12 amino acids. V dropped 2 bases and J dropped 6 bases, with 7 bases sitting between them. Germline loops: CDR1 KGHSH, CDR2 LQKENI. The CDR3 here is CASSPERDGYTF. CDR3 DNA: TGTGCCAGCTCACCAGAGCGGGATGGCTACACCTTC.

This sequence joins TRBV15 and TRBJ1-5; D gene uncertain. Trimming took 3 bases from V and 4 from J, leaving 7 bases between them. The germline V gene has CDR1 LNHNV and CDR2 YYDKDF (reference sequence). This CDR3 is built from 13 residues. The CDR3 loop is CATSSDMNQPQHF. DNA for the CDR3: TGTGCCACCAGCAGCGACATGAATCAGCCCCAGCATTTT.

The CDR3 loop reads CASRYDSYGYTF. The CDR3 region has the DNA TGTGCCAGCAGATACGACAGCTATGGCTACACCTTC. The chain is built from TRBV5-4 and TRBJ1-2, with D possibly matching TRBD1 (5 bases). Germline V CDR1 and CDR2: SGHNT, YYREEE (reference sequence). This CDR3 has 12 amino acids. The V gene lost 5 bases and the J gene lost 4 bases, with 9 bases spanning the gap.

The chain uses TRBV7-9 and TRBJ2-3, with TRBD2 as a possible D gene (6 bases). This CDR3 has 17 residues. Trimming shortened V by 3 bases and J by 5 bases, and 21 bases separated the two germline ends. From germline, CDR1 is SEHNR and CDR2 FQNEAQ (reference sequence). The CDR3 DNA reads as TGTGCCAGCAGCTTGGGGCCCTTCGGCGGAGGGGAAGATACGCAGTATTTT. As protein: CASSLGPFGGGEDTQYF. The full variable domain, with the rest looked up from reference TRBV7-9 and TRBJ2-3, is DTGVSQNPRHKITKRGQNVTFRCDPISEHNRLYWYRQTLGQGPEFLTYFQNEAQLEKSRLLSDRFSAERPKGSFSTLEIQRTEQGDSAMYLCASSLGPFGGGEDTQYFGPGTRLTVL.